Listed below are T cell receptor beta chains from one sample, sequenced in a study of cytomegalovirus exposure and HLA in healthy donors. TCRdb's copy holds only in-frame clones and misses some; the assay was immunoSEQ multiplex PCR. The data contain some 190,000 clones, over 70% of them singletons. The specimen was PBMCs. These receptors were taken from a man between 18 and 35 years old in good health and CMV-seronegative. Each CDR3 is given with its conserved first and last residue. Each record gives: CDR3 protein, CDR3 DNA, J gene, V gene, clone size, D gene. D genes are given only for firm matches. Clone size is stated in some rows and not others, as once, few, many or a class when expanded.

CDR3: CASSLSPSTGGGETQYF; DNA: TGTGCCAGCAGCTTATCTCCCTCGACAGGGGGCGGGGAGACCCAGTACTTC; J: TRBJ2-5; V: TRBV5-4; size: -; D: TRBD1
CDR3: CASSLRGTGDSYEQYF; DNA: TGTGCCAGCAGCTTAAGAGGCACAGGGGATTCCTACGAGCAGTACTTC; J: TRBJ2-7; V: TRBV7-8; size: few; D: TRBD1
CDR3: CATSRELDLTDTQYF; DNA: TGTGCCACCAGCAGGGAGCTGGACTTAACAGATACGCAGTATTTT; J: TRBJ2-3; V: TRBV15; size: -; D: -
CDR3: CASSLDYIVDTQYF; DNA: TGCGCCAGCAGCTTGGACTACATCGTGGATACGCAGTATTTT; J: TRBJ2-3; V: TRBV5-1; size: -; D: -
CDR3: CASAPRRISCEQFF; DNA: TGTGCCAGCGCCCCTCGGAGGATTAGTTGCGAGCAGTTCTTC; J: TRBJ2-1; V: TRBV27; size: -; D: -
CDR3: CASSTATGYGYTF; DNA: TGTGCCAGCTCAACGGCGACAGGCTATGGCTACACCTTC; J: TRBJ1-2; V: TRBV18; size: once; D: -
CDR3: CASSRTTAWTSRDTQYF; DNA: TGCGCCAGCAGCCGAACAACTGCTTGGACATCTCGCGATACGCAGTATTTT; J: TRBJ2-3; V: TRBV4-3; size: few; D: -
CDR3: CSVEIIQGTEQFF; DNA: TGCAGCGTCGAAATAATACAGGGAACTGAGCAGTTCTTC; J: TRBJ2-1; V: TRBV29-1; size: -; D: -
CDR3: CASSSTGTSGSNEQFF; DNA: TGTGCCAGCAGCTCGACCGGGACTAGCGGGTCCAATGAGCAGTTCTTC; J: TRBJ2-1; V: TRBV7-9; size: -; D: TRBD2
CDR3: CASSARQGGNTEAFF; DNA: TGTGCCAGCAGCGCCAGACAGGGGGGTAACACTGAAGCTTTCTTT; J: TRBJ1-1; V: TRBV11-2; size: once; D: TRBD1
CDR3: CASSQPNRASTDTQYF; DNA: TGTGCCAGCAGCCAACCTAACCGAGCTAGCACAGATACGCAGTATTTT; J: TRBJ2-3; V: TRBV14; size: few; D: -
CDR3: CASSHRDGYEQYF; DNA: TGTGCCAGCAGTCACAGGGATGGGTACGAGCAGTACTTC; J: TRBJ2-7; V: TRBV9; size: few; D: -
CDR3: CASSLGPWGSSGELFF; DNA: TGTGCCAGCAGCTTGGGGCCTTGGGGCAGTTCCGGGGAGCTGTTTTTT; J: TRBJ2-2; V: TRBV5-5; size: -; D: -
CDR3: CASSIADYGYTF; DNA: TGTGCCAGTAGTATAGCGGACTATGGCTACACCTTC; J: TRBJ1-2; V: TRBV19; size: few; D: -
CDR3: CATSRDRWTGQETQYF; DNA: TGTGCCACCAGCAGAGATCGGTGGACAGGACAAGAGACCCAGTACTTC; J: TRBJ2-5; V: TRBV15; size: -; D: TRBD1
CDR3: CATSRERLWNEQYF; DNA: TGTGCCACCAGCAGAGAAAGACTGTGGAACGAGCAGTACTTC; J: TRBJ2-7; V: TRBV15; size: -; D: -
CDR3: CATRPQGAGAYEQYF; DNA: TGTGCCACCCGGCCCCAGGGAGCGGGAGCGTACGAGCAGTACTTC; J: TRBJ2-7; V: TRBV27; size: -; D: TRBD2
CDR3: CASSTDPQVVDGYTF; DNA: TGTGCCAGCAGCACAGACCCACAGGTAGTCGATGGCTACACCTTC; J: TRBJ1-2; V: TRBV7-2; size: -; D: -
CDR3: CASSKAFLTGGPNLNSNQPQHF; DNA: TGTGCCAGCAGCAAAGCTTTCCTTACAGGGGGCCCCAATCTGAATAGCAATCAGCCCCAGCATTTT; J: TRBJ1-5; V: TRBV21-1; size: -; D: -
CDR3: CASSFGTGRAFF; DNA: TGTGCCAGTAGTTTCGGGACAGGGAGAGCTTTCTTT; J: TRBJ1-1; V: TRBV19; size: few; D: TRBD1
CDR3: CASSTDRGPNSYEQYF; DNA: TGTGCCAGTAGTACAGACAGGGGTCCCAACTCCTACGAGCAGTACTTC; J: TRBJ2-7; V: TRBV19; size: -; D: TRBD1
CDR3: CATQGVGAGNTIYF; DNA: TGTGCCACCCAGGGGGTCGGGGCTGGAAACACCATATATTTT; J: TRBJ1-3; V: TRBV6-1; size: few; D: TRBD1
CDR3: CASSIVAPSYEQYF; DNA: TGTGCCAGTAGTATAGTAGCACCGTCCTACGAGCAGTACTTC; J: TRBJ2-7; V: TRBV19; size: -; D: -
CDR3: CASSLIAAADTQYF; DNA: TGTGCCAGCAGCTTAATTGCGGCCGCAGATACGCAGTATTTT; J: TRBJ2-3; V: TRBV11-2; size: -; D: -
CDR3: CSVEEGQGRSSYNEQFF; DNA: TGCAGCGTTGAAGAGGGGCAGGGTCGGAGCTCCTACAATGAGCAGTTCTTC; J: TRBJ2-1; V: TRBV29-1; size: few; D: -
CDR3: CASSVGGLHSYEQYF; DNA: TGTGCCAGCAGCGTGGGGGGACTCCACTCCTACGAGCAGTACTTC; J: TRBJ2-7; V: TRBV9; size: -; D: -
CDR3: CASRNADRDMNTEAFF; DNA: TGTGCCAGCAGAAACGCGGACAGAGACATGAACACTGAAGCTTTCTTT; J: TRBJ1-1; V: TRBV2; size: few; D: -
CDR3: CASRAIDGGDSYEQYF; DNA: TGCGCCAGCAGAGCCATCGACGGGGGGGACTCCTACGAGCAGTACTTC; J: TRBJ2-7; V: TRBV5-1; size: -; D: TRBD2
CDR3: CSARDRPYNEQFF; DNA: TGCAGCGCACGGGACAGACCCTACAATGAGCAGTTCTTC; J: TRBJ2-1; V: TRBV29-1; size: -; D: TRBD1
CDR3: CASSTDRAYEQYF; DNA: TGTGCCAGCAGCACAGACAGGGCCTACGAGCAGTACTTC; J: TRBJ2-7; V: TRBV7-2; size: once; D: TRBD1
CDR3: CASSIWDNNYGYTF; DNA: TGTGCCAGTAGTATATGGGACAACAACTATGGCTACACCTTC; J: TRBJ1-2; V: TRBV19; size: -; D: -
CDR3: CASSSNTDTQYF; DNA: TGTGCCAGCAGCTCCAACACAGATACGCAGTATTTT; J: TRBJ2-3; V: TRBV7-2; size: few; D: -
CDR3: CASSLGQVSYEQYF; DNA: TGTGCCAGCAGCTTGGGACAGGTCTCCTACGAGCAGTACTTC; J: TRBJ2-7; V: TRBV5-4; size: once; D: -
CDR3: CASSRTDTSTDTQYF; DNA: TGTGCCAGCAGTCGAACGGACACCAGCACAGATACGCAGTATTTT; J: TRBJ2-3; V: TRBV6-4; size: many; D: -
CDR3: CASSPDRAGNTIYF; DNA: TGTGCCAGTAGTCCCGACAGGGCTGGAAACACCATATATTTT; J: TRBJ1-3; V: TRBV19; size: -; D: TRBD1
CDR3: CASSFQRGFGNTIYF; DNA: TGTGCCAGCAGCTTTCAGCGGGGTTTCGGGAACACCATATATTTT; J: TRBJ1-3; V: TRBV11-3; size: -; D: -
CDR3: CASGRTGNQPQHF; DNA: TGTGCCAGCGGGCGGACAGGTAATCAGCCCCAGCATTTT; J: TRBJ1-5; V: TRBV6-5; size: -; D: TRBD1
CDR3: CASSLDLDTGELFF; DNA: TGTGCCAGCAGCTTAGATCTAGACACCGGGGAGCTGTTTTTT; J: TRBJ2-2; V: TRBV7-8; size: -; D: -
CDR3: CASSLRTSGGNTGELFF; DNA: TGTGCCAGCAGCTTACGGACTAGCGGGGGGAACACCGGGGAGCTGTTTTTT; J: TRBJ2-2; V: TRBV7-8; size: -; D: TRBD2
CDR3: CASSHGTGSYEQYF; DNA: TGTGCCAGTAGTCACGGGACAGGGTCCTACGAGCAGTACTTC; J: TRBJ2-7; V: TRBV19; size: -; D: TRBD1
CDR3: CASSASGTSGRNEQFF; DNA: TGTGCCAGTAGTGCCTCCGGGACTAGCGGGAGGAATGAGCAGTTCTTC; J: TRBJ2-1; V: TRBV19; size: -; D: TRBD2
CDR3: CARSQWGRTATYEQYF; DNA: TGTGCCAGAAGCCAATGGGGTCGGACAGCAACCTACGAGCAGTACTTC; J: TRBJ2-7; V: TRBV7-5; size: -; D: -
CDR3: CASSTGSAGNTIYF; DNA: TGTGCCAGCAGTACGGGAAGTGCTGGAAACACCATATATTTT; J: TRBJ1-3; V: TRBV6-5; size: -; D: -
CDR3: CASSYPRETQYF; DNA: TGTGCCAGCAGTTATCCTCGGGAGACCCAGTACTTC; J: TRBJ2-5; V: TRBV6-6; size: few; D: -
CDR3: CASRFRGGADTQYF; DNA: TGTGCCAGCAGATTTAGGGGTGGGGCAGATACGCAGTATTTT; J: TRBJ2-3; V: TRBV2; size: once; D: -
CDR3: CASSFLGKNIQYF; DNA: TGTGCCAGCAGCTTCCTAGGCAAAAACATTCAGTACTTC; J: TRBJ2-4; V: TRBV7-2; size: -; D: -
CDR3: CASSLEPSGGHYGYTF; DNA: TGTGCCAGCAGCTTGGAGCCGTCAGGGGGCCACTATGGCTACACCTTC; J: TRBJ1-2; V: TRBV5-4; size: -; D: TRBD1
CDR3: CASSHSEGGPYEQYF; DNA: TGTGCCAGCAGTCACTCCGAAGGGGGCCCCTACGAGCAGTACTTC; J: TRBJ2-7; V: TRBV6-5; size: -; D: TRBD1
CDR3: CATSRHRDSGHNEQFF; DNA: TGTGCCACCAGCAGACACCGGGACAGTGGACACAATGAGCAGTTCTTC; J: TRBJ2-1; V: TRBV15; size: -; D: TRBD1
CDR3: CASSLEKNYGYTF; DNA: TGTGCCAGCAGTTTAGAGAAAAACTATGGCTACACCTTC; J: TRBJ1-2; V: TRBV28; size: -; D: -
CDR3: CASSDLGTPRGEQFF; DNA: TGTGCCAGCAGTGACCTGGGGACACCCAGGGGTGAGCAGTTCTTC; J: TRBJ2-1; V: TRBV25-1; size: once; D: -
CDR3: CASRLPGAYEQYF; DNA: TGTGCCAGCAGACTCCCAGGGGCCTACGAGCAGTACTTC; J: TRBJ2-7; V: TRBV6-6; size: once; D: -
CDR3: CASTKTGMGANVLTF; DNA: TGTGCCAGCACCAAGACAGGGATGGGGGCCAACGTCCTGACTTTC; J: TRBJ2-6; V: TRBV7-9; size: -; D: TRBD1